A single sample is the source of the 23 T cell receptor beta chains below, sequenced in a study of T cells in tuberculosis. Some clones are missing from TCRdb's copy, which holds only in-frame ones; the method was immunoSEQ multiplex PCR. The sample has about 43,000 clones, roughly 94% seen once. Input material: PBMCs. The receptors come from a donor between 10 and 35 years old with latent tuberculosis or without tuberculosis infection. Some clones in this sample may be carry-over from other donors' samples.

Note on this clone: One end of the junction fails to match germline, which may point to a read error. CDR3 bases: TGTGCCAGCAGCCACCCCGGGACAGGGGGCTACCATGAGCAGTTCTTC. This encodes CASSHPGTGGYHEQFF. J is TRBJ2-1 and V is TRBV13, with 12 bases fitting TRBD1. The germline gives CDR1 PRHDT, CDR2 FYEKMQ (reference sequence). The CDR3 has 16 residues. Using reference TRBV13 and TRBJ2-1 for the parts outside the CDR3, the full variable domain is AAGVIQSPRHLIKEKRETATLKCYPIPRHDTVYWYQQGPGQDPQFLISFYEKMQSDKGSIPDRFSAQQFSDYHSELNMSSLELGDSALYFCASSHPGTGGYHEQFFGPGTRLTVL.

The chain recombines TRBV12-5 with TRBJ1-1; 9 nucleotides match TRBD1. The germline V gene encodes CDR1 LGHNT and CDR2 FRNRAP. The length of the CDR3 is 16 residues. V dropped 4 bases and J dropped 3; count of bases not matched to a gene: 9. The CDR3 here is CASGSYRGRLDTEAFF. CDR3 bases: TGTGCTAGTGGTTCCTACAGGGGGCGTCTGGACACTGAAGCTTTCTTT. The full variable domain, its missing parts supplied by reference TRBV12-5 and TRBJ1-1, is DARVTQTPRHKVTEMGQEVTMRCQPILGHNTVFWYRQTMMQGLELLAYFRNRAPLDDSGMPKDRFSAEMPDATLATLKIQPSEPRDSAVYFCASGSYRGRLDTEAFFGQGTRLTVV.

This chain connects TRBV4-2 to TRBJ2-7; 10 positions agree with TRBD2. J lost 9 bases, V lost 4 bases, and 18 bases had no gene match. The V gene's germline CDR1 is LGHNA and CDR2 YNFKEQ. This CDR3 has 17 amino acids. Here the CDR3 DNA reads TGTGCCAGCAGCCTGGGGCCAGCGGGAGGGCCTGACGACGGGCAGTACTTC. Its protein product is CASSLGPAGGPDDGQYF.

J is TRBJ1-1 and V is TRBV11-2, with 7 positions matching TRBD1. V shed 5 bases and J 4 bases; nucleotides not matched to a gene: 7. There are 14 residues in the CDR3. CDR1 is SGHAT, CDR2 FQNNGV, per germline. The CDR3 region is CASSPWDRGTEAFF. The CDR3 DNA sequence: TGTGCCAGCAGCCCTTGGGACAGAGGCACTGAAGCTTTCTTT.

The rearrangement links TRBV27 to TRBJ1-2, with 7 bases identical to TRBD1. This CDR3 spans 14 amino acids. Per germline, CDR1 MNHEY and CDR2 SMNVEV (reference sequence). Germline trimming cut 4 bases from V and 4 bases from J; bases unmatched to any gene: 6. The CDR3 reads CASSSTGWVYGYTF. In nucleotides, the CDR3 is TGTGCCAGCAGTTCGACAGGGTGGGTCTATGGCTACACCTTC.

The chain joins TRBV5-4 to TRBJ2-3, with TRBD2 matching over 10 bases. V lost 4 bases to trimming and J lost 4 bases; unmatched junction nucleotides: 9. This CDR3 contains 16 residues. CDR1 SGHNT and CDR2 YYREEE come from the germline V gene (reference sequence). The CDR3: CASSPLAGEEADTQYF. The CDR3 DNA reads as TGTGCCAGCAGCCCCCTAGCGGGAGAGGAGGCAGATACGCAGTATTTT.

The chain carries TRBV7-9 and TRBJ1-4, with a possible D match to TRBD1 (6 bases). CDR1 and CDR2 from the germline V gene are SEHNR and FQNEAQ (reference sequence). This CDR3 has 15 residues. Trimming left V 0 bases short and J 6 bases short, with 11 bases between. The chain's CDR3 is CASSLASGDDEKLFF. The CDR3, as DNA: TGTGCCAGCAGCTTAGCGTCAGGGGATGATGAAAAACTGTTTTTT.

The V and J genes are TRBV5-5 and TRBJ2-7; D is unclear. From germline, CDR1 is SGHKS and CDR2 YYEKEE (reference sequence). The V end was cut by 1 base, the J end by 6 bases, with 17 bases between. The CDR3 spans 15 residues. The CDR3 DNA sequence: TGTGCCAGCAGCTTGTTTTGGTCAGGCTCCCCCGAGCAGTACTTC. This gives the protein CASSLFWSGSPEQYF. The whole variable domain, filled in from reference TRBV5-5 and TRBJ2-7, reads DAGVTQSPTHLIKTRGQQVTLRCSPISGHKSVSWYQQVLGQGPQFIFQYYEKEERGRGNFPDRFSARQFPNYSSELNVNALLLGDSALYLCASSLFWSGSPEQYFGPGTRLTVT.

The rearrangement joins TRBV6-4 to TRBJ2-1; D is possibly TRBD2 (6 bases). This CDR3 spans 17 amino acids. Germline-derived CDR1 and CDR2 are MRHNA and SNTAGT. With 5 bases removed from V and 2 bases from J, the gap between germline ends came to 19 bases. The CDR3 nucleotides are TGTGCCAGCAGTTTAAATAATATCGGAGGGGCCTACAATGAGCAGTTCTTC. It yields the protein CASSLNNIGGAYNEQFF.

The chain joins TRBV7-9 to TRBJ2-2, with 7 nucleotides matching TRBD2. This CDR3 contains 14 residues. V dropped 4 bases and J dropped 6; count of bases not matched to a gene: 5. The germline CDR1 and CDR2 sequences are SEHNR and FQNEAQ (reference sequence). The CDR3 here is CASSSSGGAGELFF. Here the CDR3 DNA reads TGTGCCAGCAGCTCCTCGGGAGGAGCCGGGGAGCTGTTTTTT. The full variable domain, completed using reference TRBV7-9 and TRBJ2-2, is DTGVSQNPRHKITKRGQNVTFRCDPISEHNRLYWYRQTLGQGPEFLTYFQNEAQLEKSRLLSDRFSAERPKGSFSTLEIQRTEQGDSAMYLCASSSSGGAGELFFGEGSRLTVL.

The V gene is TRBV9, the J gene TRBJ2-2, with D unclear. This CDR3 contains 13 residues. CDR1 is SGDLS, CDR2 YYNGEE, per germline. V was clipped by 6 bases and J by 2 bases, with 8 bases between them. This CDR3 is CASTRTNTGELFF. The CDR3 DNA reads as TGTGCCAGCACCCGCACAAACACCGGGGAGCTGTTTTTT.

The J gene is TRBJ1-5, the V gene TRBV7-9; perhaps TRBD1 as D (5 bases). V lost 5 bases to trimming and J lost 7 bases, with 15 bases between them. The germline V gene has CDR1 SEHNR and CDR2 FQNEAQ (reference sequence). CDR3 length: 14 amino acids. The CDR3 region has the DNA TGTGCCAGCAGCCCGGGGGAGGGTTACCAGCCCCAGCATTTT. It encodes CASSPGEGYQPQHF.

V usage is TRBV14 and J usage is TRBJ2-3, with D possibly being TRBD2 (7 bases). The CDR3 extends over 16 amino acids. Trimming left V 3 bases short and J 1 base short, with 14 bases between. From germline, CDR1 is SGHDN and CDR2 FVKESK. The CDR3 DNA sequence: TGTGCCAGCAGCCAGAGAGGGGGGGCTGGCACAGATACGCAGTATTTT. It codes for CASSQRGGAGTDTQYF.

This clone was seen only once. The chain couples TRBV4-3 to TRBJ2-7, with D possibly TRBD2 on 6 matching bases. Trimming cost V 0 bases and J 0 bases, with 12 bases left between them. The CDR3 has 16 residues. From germline, CDR1 is LGHNA and CDR2 YSLEER. In nucleotides, the CDR3 is TGCGCCAGCAGCCAAGAGGGGGGAAGGGCCTCCTACGAGCAGTACTTC. This translates into CASSQEGGRASYEQYF.

The J gene is TRBJ2-1, the V gene TRBV2, with D possibly being TRBD2 (6 bases). Germline-derived CDR1 and CDR2 are SNHLY and FYNNEI. CDR3 length: 16 amino acids. V was cut by 1 base and J by 3 bases, with 13 bases left in between. The CDR3: CASSEGKEGHYNEQFF. The CDR3 DNA reads TGTGCCAGCAGTGAAGGGAAGGAGGGGCACTACAATGAGCAGTTCTTC.

The V gene is TRBV9, the J gene TRBJ2-7, with D possibly being TRBD2 (5 bases). Germline V gives CDR1 SGDLS, CDR2 YYNGEE. The germline V and J ends were trimmed by 0 bases and 2 bases, with 15 bases remaining between them. The CDR3 is 16 amino acids. CDR3 coding DNA: TGTGCCAGCAGCGTAGGGGCCCGGAGCGGAGCCTACGAGCAGTACTTC. Amino acids: CASSVGARSGAYEQYF. Combining the CDR3 with reference TRBV9 and TRBJ2-7 gives the whole variable domain DSGVTQTPKHLITATGQRVTLRCSPRSGDLSVYWYQQSLDQGLQFLIQYYNGEERAKGNILERFSAQQFPDLHSELNLSSLELGDSALYFCASSVGARSGAYEQYFGPGTRLTVT.

The V gene is TRBV28, the J gene TRBJ1-1, with D maybe TRBD1 (6 bases). V dropped 6 bases and J dropped 4 bases, with 15 bases sitting between them. The length of the CDR3 is 14 residues. CDR1 is MDHEN and CDR2 is SYDVKM in the germline V gene. CDR3 sequence (DNA): TGTGCCAGCAGGTCCCCGGGACACCGCACTGAAGCTTTCTTT. This sequence encodes CASRSPGHRTEAFF.

V gene TRBV15 combines with J gene TRBJ1-2, with 9 nucleotides matching TRBD1. CDR1 is LNHNV, CDR2 YYDKDF, per germline (reference sequence). V shed 5 bases, J shed 5 bases, and the junction held 6 bases outside the gene matches. This CDR3 contains 14 residues. The CDR3 sequence is CATSLTGTGYGYTF. As DNA, the CDR3 is TGTGCCACCAGCCTAACCGGGACAGGGTATGGCTACACCTTC.

A single count supports this clone. The rearrangement uses TRBV28 and TRBJ2-7; 10 bases agree with TRBD1. Trimming took 6 bases from V and 5 from J; bases not matched to a gene: 7. Germline CDR1 reads MDHEN; CDR2 reads SYDVKM. CDR3 length: 14 residues. For the CDR3, the DNA is TGTGCCAGCAGACCGACAGGGGGCGACGACGAGCAGTACTTC. Residues: CASRPTGGDDEQYF.

V gene TRBV6-5 combines with J gene TRBJ1-2; perhaps TRBD1 as D (6 bases). CDR3 size: 13 residues. Germline CDR1 and CDR2: MNHEY and SVGAGI. Trimming removed 10 bases at V and 8 bases at J, with 20 bases between. CDR3 DNA: TGTGCCACCTTACAGGGAGAGGGCGGCGGCTACACCTTC. The encoded protein is CATLQGEGGGYTF.

The V call is TRBV10-1, the J call TRBJ2-3; TRBD1 is a possible D gene (6 bases). This CDR3 contains 16 residues. V lost 5 bases and J 0 bases, leaving 15 bases between the germline ends. Germline V gene data show CDR1 as WNHNN and CDR2 as SYGVQD (reference sequence). In nucleotides, the CDR3 is TGCGCCAGCAGTCCCACAGGGAAAGCTAGCACAGATACGCAGTATTTT. This encodes CASSPTGKASTDTQYF.

V is TRBV4-1 and J is TRBJ1-5; the D is unclear. Germline V gene lookup returns CDR1 MGHRA and CDR2 YSYEKL. The CDR3 extends over 14 amino acids. Trimming left V 2 bases short and J 2 bases short, with 7 bases between. CDR3 DNA sequence: TGCGCCAGCAGCCAATTGTATGGCAATCAGCCCCAGCATTTT. Its protein product is CASSQLYGNQPQHF.

The V call is TRBV14, the J call TRBJ2-4; 9 nucleotides match TRBD2. The CDR3 is 17 amino acids. Germline loops: CDR1 SGHDN, CDR2 FVKESK. The J segment lost 3 bases and the V segment lost 4 bases, leaving 10 bases of the junction unmatched. The CDR3 DNA sequence: TGTGCCAGCAGCCCGTTGGGGGCGGGAGGGTACAAAAACATTCAGTACTTC. Its translation is CASSPLGAGGYKNIQYF.